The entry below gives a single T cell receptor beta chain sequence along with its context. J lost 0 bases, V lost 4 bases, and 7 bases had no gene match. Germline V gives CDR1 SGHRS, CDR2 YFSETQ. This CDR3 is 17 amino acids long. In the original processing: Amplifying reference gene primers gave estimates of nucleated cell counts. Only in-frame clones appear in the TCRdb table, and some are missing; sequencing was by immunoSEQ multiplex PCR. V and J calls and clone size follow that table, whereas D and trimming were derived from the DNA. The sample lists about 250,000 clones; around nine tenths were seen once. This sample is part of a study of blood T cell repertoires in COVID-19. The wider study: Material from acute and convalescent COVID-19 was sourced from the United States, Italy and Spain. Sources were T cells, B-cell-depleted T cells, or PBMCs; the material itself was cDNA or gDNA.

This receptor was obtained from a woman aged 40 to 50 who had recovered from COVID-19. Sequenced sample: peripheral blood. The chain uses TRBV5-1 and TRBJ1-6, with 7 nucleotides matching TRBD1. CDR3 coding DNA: TGCGCCAGCAGCCCCCAGGACAGGAGCTCCTATAATTCACCCCTCCACTTT. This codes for CASSPQDRSSYNSPLHF. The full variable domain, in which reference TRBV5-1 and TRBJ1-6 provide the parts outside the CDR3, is KAGVTQTPRYLIKTRGQQVTLSCSPISGHRSVSWYQQTPGQGLQFLFEYFSETQRNKGNFPGRFSGRQFSNSRSEMNVSTLELGDSALYLCASSPQDRSSYNSPLHFGNGTRLTVT.